The sequence of this T cell receptor beta chain was determined in a study of vaccination and CD4 T cells after COVID-19. Study-level information: Cells were stimulated with overlapping spike peptide pools from SARS-CoV-2, HCoV-NL63, HCoV-OC43 and HCoV-229E. Study-wide results and limits: For SARS-CoV-2-reactive clonotypes, the median went from approximately 21 to 38, a nonsignificant increase. It was found that, in convalescent patients, 304 of 307 vaccine-specific clones were spike mono-reactive.

At the Johns Hopkins FTIC core, DNA taken from cultured CD4+ T cells was sequenced by way of the Oncomine TCR Beta short-read assay. TCRdb ran MiXCR on the PCR reads and lists one entry per CDR3 protein. The data contain about 8,000 distinct CDR3 sequences, around half of them seen just once; the ten biggest clones take up almost 35%. Sample treatment: approximately 10-day PBMC culture with coronavirus spike peptide pools or control peptides (ViraFEST assay). Researchers reported culturing two million PBMCs per well with approximately 10 IU/ml IL-2 and approximately 10 ug/ml peptide pools. With respect to this clonotype: Its antigen is not identified.

CDR1 is SGHNT and CDR2 is YYREEE in the germline V gene (reference sequence). Trimming cost V 0 bases and J 4 bases, with 14 bases left between them. CDR3 length: 16 residues. The sequencing input was CD4+ T cells from blood, cultured in vitro. This receptor was identified in a human donor who had recovered from COVID-19. This sequence joins TRBV5-4 and TRBJ2-1, with D maybe TRBD2 (7 bases). CDR3: CASSLGLRGPYNEQFF. The CDR3, as DNA: TGTGCCAGCAGCTTGGGGTTGCGGGGGCCGTACAATGAGCAGTTCTTC.